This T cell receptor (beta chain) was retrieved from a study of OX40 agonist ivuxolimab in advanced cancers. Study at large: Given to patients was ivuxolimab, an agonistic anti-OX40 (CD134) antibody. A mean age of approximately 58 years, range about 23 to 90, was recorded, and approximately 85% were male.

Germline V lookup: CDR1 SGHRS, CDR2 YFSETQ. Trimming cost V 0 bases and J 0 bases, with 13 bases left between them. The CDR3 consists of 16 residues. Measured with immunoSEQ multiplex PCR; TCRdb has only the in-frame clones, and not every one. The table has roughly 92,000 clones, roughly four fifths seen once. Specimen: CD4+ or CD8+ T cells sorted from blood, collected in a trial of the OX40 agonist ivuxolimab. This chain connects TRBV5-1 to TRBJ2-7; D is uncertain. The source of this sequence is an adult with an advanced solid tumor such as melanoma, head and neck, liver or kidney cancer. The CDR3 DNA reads TGCGCCAGCAGCTTGGCCGCAGGACCCCCCTCCTACGAGCAGTACTTC. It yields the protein CASSLAAGPPSYEQYF.